These T cell receptor beta chains were read from a single sample in a study of CD8 T cells in ankylosing spondylitis. TCRdb independently ran MiXCR on the 5' RACE reads; one entry per CDR3 protein. This table has about 200,000 distinct CDR3 sequences, around a quarter appearing once. Sequencing was carried out using blood, either unsorted or a sorted T cell fraction (not recorded which). These receptors were collected from a male donor with ankylosing spondylitis or in good health (not recorded which). Both conserved end residues are part of each CDR3. D genes are given only for firm matches. Clone sizes are given selectively: once, few, many, or a class where the clone is expanded.

size: many; D: -; V: TRBV10-3; J: TRBJ2-6; DNA: TGTGCCATCAGTGAGTCACCTGGGGCCAACGTCCTGACTTTC; CDR3: CAISESPGANVLTF
size: many; D: -; V: TRBV18; J: TRBJ2-2; DNA: TGTGCCAGCTCGGAGAGTCTGGGGATCAGCAACACCGGGGAGCTGTTTTTT; CDR3: CASSESLGISNTGELFF
size: few; D: -; V: TRBV29-1; J: TRBJ1-2; DNA: TGCAGCGACAACGGCTACACCTTC; CDR3: CSDNGYTF
size: -; D: -; V: TRBV12-3/TRBV12-4; J: TRBJ2-1; DNA: TGTGCCAGCAGTTTAGGGTACAGACCCTGGGAGCGAGATGAGCAGTTCTTC; CDR3: CASSLGYRPWERDEQFF
size: -; D: TRBD2; V: TRBV6-1; J: TRBJ2-7; DNA: TGTGCCAGCAGTAACGAGCGGGAGGAAGTGTACTTC; CDR3: CASSNEREEVYF
size: few; D: -; V: TRBV5-1; J: TRBJ2-1; DNA: TGCGCCAGCAGCCCGGGGACCCTCCCCAATGAGCAGTTCTTC; CDR3: CASSPGTLPNEQFF
size: many; D: TRBD2; V: TRBV7-3; J: TRBJ2-3; DNA: TGTGCCAGCAGCCCCAAACTAGCGGGAAGCACAGATACGCAGTATTTT; CDR3: CASSPKLAGSTDTQYF
size: -; D: TRBD2; V: TRBV15; J: TRBJ2-7; DNA: TGTGCCACCAGAGGCCTAGCGGGAGTGGACGAGCAGTACTTC; CDR3: CATRGLAGVDEQYF
size: many; D: -; V: TRBV29-1; J: TRBJ2-2; DNA: TGCAGCGTTGAAGGGACAGATAGAGGCACCGGGGAGCTGTTTTTT; CDR3: CSVEGTDRGTGELFF
size: -; D: TRBD2; V: TRBV5-1; J: TRBJ2-1; DNA: TGCGCCAGCAGCTTTTCCGGGACTAGCGGAAATGAGCAGTTCTTC; CDR3: CASSFSGTSGNEQFF
size: -; D: TRBD1; V: TRBV29-1; J: TRBJ2-2; DNA: TGCAGCGCTTGGGACAGTAACACCGGGGAGCTGTTTTTT; CDR3: CSAWDSNTGELFF
size: -; D: TRBD1; V: TRBV29-1; J: TRBJ2-5; DNA: TGCAGCGTTGAAGGACAGGGGGGGCGAGAGACCCAGTACTTC; CDR3: CSVEGQGGRETQYF
size: many; D: -; V: TRBV25-1; J: TRBJ1-5; DNA: TGTGCCAGCAGTAAGGGCACGAGATCGTGTAGCAATCAGCCCCAGCATTTT; CDR3: CASSKGTRSCSNQPQHF
size: many; D: -; V: TRBV12-3/TRBV12-4; J: TRBJ2-7; DNA: TGTGCCAGCAGTCGGACCGCGGGTAGTGGCGAGCAGTACTTC; CDR3: CASSRTAGSGEQYF